Below, 19 T cell receptor beta chains from the same sample are listed, as sequenced in a study of cytomegalovirus exposure and HLA in healthy donors. Primers for the PCR totalled 60 Vbeta and 13 Jbeta. Clones were sequenced by immunoSEQ multiplex PCR, and TCRdb holds only the in-frame ones, with some missing. This sample has 150,000 or so clones, with 70% to 80% found just once. The sequencing sample was made of PBMCs. These receptors all come from a man over 45 in good health and CMV-seropositive.

The chain links TRBV7-6 to TRBJ2-5; weak D call: TRBD2 (5 bases). The length of the CDR3 is 15 residues. Trimming removed 1 base at V and 0 bases at J, with 9 bases between. The germline CDR1 and CDR2 sequences are SGHVS and FNYEAQ. CDR3 coding DNA: TGTGCCAGCAGCTTAGGGGCGGGTTACCAAGAGACCCAGTACTTC. It codes for CASSLGAGYQETQYF.

CDR3 in amino acids: CASTINPTVSEQYF. CDR3 coding DNA: TGTGCCAGCACCATCAACCCGACAGTCTCCGAGCAGTACTTC. The chain uses TRBV7-2 and TRBJ2-7; tentatively, D is TRBD1 (5 bases). Trimming stripped 7 bases from V and 6 bases from J, with 19 bases between. The CDR3 is 14 residues long. Looked up from germline, CDR1 is SGHTA and CDR2 is FQGNSA.

The genes are TRBV7-2 and TRBJ2-5; the D gene is possibly TRBD1 (6 bases). The CDR3 has 14 residues. V lost 5 bases to trimming and J lost 6 bases, with 16 bases between them. Germline V gene data show CDR1 as SGHTA and CDR2 as FQGNSA. As DNA, the CDR3 is TGTGCCAGCAGCCCCGACAGGTTTAGGCAGACCCAGTACTTC. This gives the protein CASSPDRFRQTQYF.

The chain is built from TRBV4-3 and TRBJ2-6; D not certain. Trimming removed 5 bases at V and 0 bases at J, with 5 bases between. Per germline, CDR1 LGHNA and CDR2 YSLEER. This CDR3 is built from 14 residues. The CDR3 protein is CASSFSSGANVLTF. The CDR3 nucleotides read TGCGCCAGCAGCTTCAGCTCTGGGGCCAACGTCCTGACTTTC.

This clone has just a few counts. The CDR3 protein is CASSPAGRTNTGELFF. The CDR3 region has the DNA TGTGCCAGCAGCCCTGCGGGACGGACGAACACCGGGGAGCTGTTTTTT. J is TRBJ2-2 and V is TRBV5-4, with D possibly TRBD2 on 6 matching bases. The CDR3 length is 16 residues. Germline V gives CDR1 SGHNT, CDR2 YYREEE (reference sequence). The V end was cut by 4 bases, the J end by 0 bases, with 13 bases between.

This chain uses TRBV6-4 with TRBJ1-5, with D uncertain. V was pared by 5 bases and J by 6 bases, with 11 bases between. Germline CDR1 is MRHNA and CDR2 is SNTAGT. This CDR3 is built from 13 residues. CDR3 sequence (DNA): TGTGCCAGCAGTCGGGAGGAAGGTCAGCCCCAGCATTTT. Translation gives CASSREEGQPQHF.

The CDR3 protein is CASSQPGQGGVGYTF. CDR3 bases: TGCGCCAGCAGCCAGCCGGGACAGGGTGGGGTTGGCTACACCTTC. The chain joins TRBV5-1 to TRBJ1-2; 9 nucleotides agree with TRBD1. J was trimmed by 7 bases and V by 4 bases; bases with no gene match: 11. Looked up from germline, CDR1 is SGHRS and CDR2 is YFSETQ. The CDR3 totals 15 residues.

The V gene is TRBV5-1, the J gene TRBJ1-5; 7 bases are shared with TRBD1. Germline V gene data show CDR1 as SGHRS and CDR2 as YFSETQ. The CDR3 consists of 15 residues. V dropped 0 bases and J dropped 4; count of bases not matched to a gene: 4. The CDR3 is CASSLEGAGNQPQHF. Written as DNA, the CDR3 is TGCGCCAGCAGCTTGGAGGGGGCAGGAAATCAGCCCCAGCATTTT.

The CDR3 reads CASSENRRGEKLFF. CDR3 in DNA: TGTGCCAGCAGTGAAAACCGGCGGGGCGAAAAACTGTTTTTT. The chain combines TRBV6-1 with TRBJ1-4, with a tentative D call TRBD1 (5 bases). Germline V lookup: CDR1 MNHNS, CDR2 SASEGT. V lost 2 bases, J lost 8 bases, and 12 bases lay in between. The CDR3 loop spans 14 amino acids.

The chain links TRBV2 to TRBJ1-5; a possible D gene is TRBD1 (5 bases). Per the germline V gene, CDR1 is SNHLY and CDR2 is FYNNEI. There are 15 residues in the CDR3. V lost 4 bases to trimming and J lost 1 base, with 11 bases between them. The CDR3 loop reads CASSASTESNQPQHF. CDR3 nucleotides: TGTGCCAGCAGTGCTTCGACAGAAAGCAATCAGCCCCAGCATTTT.

The V and J genes are TRBV10-3 and TRBJ2-7, with D possibly being TRBD1 (6 bases). The CDR3 has 12 amino acids. V was shortened by 8 bases and J by 2 bases, with 10 bases between the two germline ends. The germline gives CDR1 ENHRY, CDR2 SYGVKD. This CDR3 is CAIARTAYEQYF. For the CDR3, the DNA is TGTGCCATCGCCCGGACAGCCTACGAGCAGTACTTC.

The V call is TRBV29-1, the J call TRBJ1-1, with 9 bases that match TRBD1. The J segment lost 3 bases and the V segment lost 8 bases, leaving 10 bases of the junction unmatched. The CDR3 is 14 amino acids. Germline values: CDR1 SQVTM, CDR2 ANQGSEA. The CDR3 protein is CSHRGTGLYTEAFF. The CDR3 DNA follows: TGCAGCCATCGGGGGACAGGGTTGTACACTGAAGCTTTCTTT.

The chain uses TRBV7-3 and TRBJ2-3, with D maybe TRBD1 (6 bases). Germline CDR1 and CDR2: SGHTA and FQGTGA. The CDR3 loop spans 16 amino acids. V shed 1 base and J shed 5 bases, with 16 bases lying between them. The CDR3 coding sequence is TGTGCCAGCAGCTTAAACCCAGGGGTAAAAGGAGATACGCAGTATTTT. Amino acids: CASSLNPGVKGDTQYF.

V is TRBV5-1 and J is TRBJ1-5; TRBD1 aligns across 7 bases. This CDR3 spans 13 amino acids. CDR1 and CDR2 from the germline V gene are SGHRS and YFSETQ. V lost 4 bases and J lost 7; bases outside the gene matches: 5. The CDR3 here is CASSPGTDQPQHF. The CDR3 DNA follows: TGCGCCAGCAGCCCGGGGACAGACCAGCCCCAGCATTTT.

This clone was observed a few times. This chain links TRBV7-8 with TRBJ1-2, with D perhaps matching TRBD1 (6 bases). CDR3 length: 15 residues. Trimming stripped 5 bases from V and 2 bases from J, with 15 bases between. Germline V lookup: CDR1 SGHVS, CDR2 FQNEAQ. The CDR3 is CASSIYRVSNYGYTF. The CDR3 DNA reads TGTGCCAGCAGCATCTACAGGGTTTCGAACTATGGCTACACCTTC. Supplemented by reference TRBV7-8 and TRBJ1-2, the full variable domain reads GAGVSQSPRYKVAKRGQDVALRCDPISGHVSLFWYQQALGQGPEFLTYFQNEAQLDKSGLPSDRFFAERPEGSVSTLKIQRTQQEDSAVYLCASSIYRVSNYGYTFGSGTRLTVV.

The J gene is TRBJ2-5, the V gene TRBV4-1; 9 nucleotides align to TRBD1. V gave up 2 bases and J gave up 5 bases; unmatched junction bases: 12. The CDR3 extends over 17 amino acids. CDR1 is MGHRA, CDR2 YSYEKL, per germline. The CDR3 DNA reads as TGCGCCAGCAGCCAACGCTCCGGGACAGGGTTTGTTGAGACCCAGTACTTC. This translates into CASSQRSGTGFVETQYF.

The V call is TRBV6-5, the J call TRBJ1-5, with TRBD1 matching 7 bases. The CDR3 has 15 amino acids. CDR1 and CDR2 (germline): MNHEY, SVGAGI. With 4 bases clipped from V and 0 bases from J, the junction kept 3 bases outside the gene matches. The CDR3 region is CASSWDRISNQPQHF. The DNA of the CDR3 is TGTGCCAGCAGTTGGGACAGAATTAGCAATCAGCCCCAGCATTTT.

The chain combines TRBV4-2 with TRBJ2-3; possible D gene TRBD2, 6 bases. Trimming took 0 bases from V and 0 from J, leaving 10 bases between them. CDR3 length: 16 residues. Germline values: CDR1 LGHNA, CDR2 YNFKEQ. The CDR3 DNA follows: TGTGCCAGCAGCCAAGATCTGCGGGGAAGCACAGATACGCAGTATTTT. This translates into CASSQDLRGSTDTQYF.

The chain is built from TRBV30 and TRBJ2-7, with D maybe TRBD2 (5 bases). Germline CDR1 GTSNPN, CDR2 SVGIG (reference sequence). V lost 5 bases and J 6 bases, leaving 11 bases between the germline ends. The CDR3 loop spans 11 amino acids. As DNA, the CDR3 is TGTGCCTGGGTGAGGGAAGGCGAGCAGTACTTC. Translating it yields CAWVREGEQYF. Complete variable domain (other parts from reference TRBV30 and TRBJ2-7): SQTIHQWPATLVQPVGSPLSLECTVEGTSNPNLYWYRQAAGRGLQLLFYSVGIGQISSEVPQNLSASRPQDRQFILSSKKLLLSDSGFYLCAWVREGEQYFGPGTRLTVT.